Following are 29 T cell receptor beta chains from one sample sequenced in a study of T cells in Graves' hyperthyroidism and ophthalmopathy. Researchers took RNA transcripts and amplified the TCR beta CDR3 regions from them. The primer set for the first-round RT-PCR of the TCR CDR3 was HTBI. One entry per CDR3 protein results from TCRdb running MiXCR on the multiplex PCR reads. The repertoire holds over 450,000 distinct CDR3 sequences, with roughly 14% as singletons. The sample comprised blood. Receptors originate from a woman under 30 with Graves' hyperthyroidism.

This clonotype was counted only a few times. The V gene is TRBV11-3, the J gene TRBJ2-3, with TRBD1 identical over 7 bases. The CDR3 consists of 14 residues. Germline V gene sequence: CDR1 SGHNT, CDR2 YENEEA. Trimming cost V 3 bases and J 9 bases; bases outside gene matches: 9. The CDR3 sequence: CASSFVMTGRTQYF. The CDR3 bases are TGTGCCAGCAGCTTCGTCATGACAGGGCGCACGCAGTATTTT.

V usage is TRBV3-1 and J usage is TRBJ1-5; D uncertain. CDR3 size: 13 residues. The germline CDR1 and CDR2 sequences are LGHDT and YNNKEL (reference sequence). The V end was cut by 9 bases, the J end by 4 bases, with 13 bases between. In DNA form, the CDR3 reads TGTGCCAGTTGCCAAGACGTGAATCAGCCCCAGCATTTT. Its protein is CASCQDVNQPQHF.

This clonotype was seen repeatedly, ten times or more. The V gene is TRBV18, the J gene TRBJ2-1, with D perhaps matching TRBD2 (6 bases). Looked up from germline, CDR1 is KGHSH and CDR2 is LQKENI. This CDR3 contains 15 residues. The V end was cut by 2 bases, the J end by 0 bases, with 8 bases between. The CDR3 DNA reads as TGTGCCAGCTCACCATTCGGGGGCTCCTACAATGAGCAGTTCTTC. It specifies CASSPFGGSYNEQFF.

In its sample, this clonotype was seen many times. The chain is built from TRBV18 and TRBJ2-7, with TRBD2 identical over 11 bases. Per the germline V gene, CDR1 is KGHSH and CDR2 is LQKENI. The V and J ends lost 4 bases and 3 bases, in that order; junction bases with no gene match: 8. The CDR3 length is 16 residues. In DNA, the CDR3 is TGTGCCAGCTCACTTTCCGGGACTAGCGGCTTCTACGAGCAGTACGTC. This codes for CASSLSGTSGFYEQYV.

This chain connects TRBV3-1 to TRBJ2-7; 7 bases are a match to TRBD1. V lost 4 bases to trimming and J lost 7 bases; unmatched junction nucleotides: 4. The CDR3 runs to 12 residues. Germline lookup yields CDR1 LGHDT and CDR2 YNNKEL (reference sequence). The CDR3 region has the DNA TGTGCCAGCAGCCGACAGGGCTGGGAGCAGTACTTC. Its translation is CASSRQGWEQYF.

The chain has TRBV7-2 and TRBJ1-5, with unresolved D. The V end lost 5 bases, the J end lost 0 bases, and 14 bases lay between the germline ends. CDR1 and CDR2 (germline): SGHTA, FQGNSA. The CDR3 is 16 residues long. For the CDR3, the DNA is TGTGCCAGCAGCCAAGTTTCCGGATCTAGCAATCAGCCCCAGCATTTT. Protein: CASSQVSGSSNQPQHF.

The V gene is TRBV4-2, the J gene TRBJ2-2; D is uncertain. CDR3 size: 15 residues. From germline, CDR1 is LGHNA and CDR2 YNFKEQ. V was trimmed by 0 bases and J by 2 bases, leaving 7 bases between them. The CDR3, as DNA: TGTGCCAGCAGCCAAGAAAGGGTCAACACCGGGGAGCTGTTTTTT. Protein product: CASSQERVNTGELFF.

The chain combines TRBV30 with TRBJ2-7; 14 positions agree with TRBD2. Germline V lookup: CDR1 GTSNPN, CDR2 SVGIG (reference sequence). V shed 5 bases, J shed 6 bases, and the junction held 6 bases outside the gene matches. The CDR3 extends over 14 amino acids. The CDR3 sequence is CAWSPGLAGVEQYV. CDR3 in DNA: TGTGCCTGGTCGCCGGGACTAGCGGGAGTCGAGCAGTACGTC.

V usage is TRBV13 and J usage is TRBJ1-2; 7 bases line up with TRBD1. Germline V lookup: CDR1 PRHDT, CDR2 FYEKMQ (reference sequence). V shed 7 bases, J shed 8 bases, and the junction held 16 bases outside the gene matches. The CDR3 sequence is 15 residues long. This CDR3 is CASTPTLRDRKGYTF. Written as DNA, the CDR3 is TGTGCCAGCACTCCTACCCTCCGGGACAGAAAAGGCTACACCTTC.

This chain joins TRBV2 and TRBJ2-5; TRBD2 agrees at 7 bases. This CDR3 region has 15 residues. The trim removed 2 bases at V and 6 bases at J, leaving 9 bases unmatched. Germline V CDR1 and CDR2: SNHLY, FYNNEI. CDR3 sequence reads: CASSETTTSAQTQYF. The CDR3 coding sequence is TGTGCCAGCAGTGAAACCACAACTAGCGCGCAGACCCAGTACTTC.

There are many counts of this clonotype. The V and J genes are TRBV14 and TRBJ2-1; no definite D call. The germline V gene encodes CDR1 SGHDN and CDR2 FVKESK. The CDR3 is 16 amino acids. V was cut by 1 base and J by 5 bases, with 15 bases left in between. In DNA form, the CDR3 reads TGTGCCAGCAGCCAAGGGGCCGGGCGTATTGACAATGAGCAGTTCTTC. Its protein product is CASSQGAGRIDNEQFF.

This clonotype was picked up many times. The V gene is TRBV11-1, the J gene TRBJ2-3, with 7 bases matching TRBD2. CDR3 length: 18 amino acids. Germline CDR1 and CDR2: SGHAT and FQDESV (reference sequence). V lost 2 bases, J lost 1 base, and 12 bases stayed unmatched. The CDR3 here is CASSLISGLGLRTDTQYF. The CDR3 DNA sequence: TGTGCCAGCAGCTTAATCTCCGGACTAGGTCTCCGCACAGATACGCAGTATTTT.

This clonotype was seen repeatedly, ten times or more. The chain links TRBV14 to TRBJ2-3; 7 bases are shared with TRBD2. CDR1 SGHDN and CDR2 FVKESK come from the germline V gene. V was pared by 4 bases and J by 4 bases, with 11 bases of the junction left unmatched. This CDR3 is 16 amino acids long. In DNA form, the CDR3 reads TGTGCCAGCAGCCGTGGGGGGAGGGCCCTTTCAGATACGCAGTATTTT. Translating gives CASSRGGRALSDTQYF.

This clonotype turned up a few times. The V call is TRBV19, the J call TRBJ1-2; no clear D. The CDR3 loop spans 13 amino acids. With 0 bases removed from V and 8 bases from J, the gap between germline ends came to 10 bases. Germline-derived CDR1 and CDR2 are LNHDA and SQIVND (reference sequence). CDR3 loop: CASSIERARGYTF. As DNA, the CDR3 is TGTGCCAGTAGTATAGAGAGAGCCAGGGGCTACACCTTC.

At least ten counts were recorded for this clonotype. The chain combines TRBV7-9 with TRBJ2-7; D is perhaps TRBD1 (6 bases). CDR1 is SEHNR, CDR2 FQNEAQ, per germline (reference sequence). CDR3 length: 14 amino acids. V was pared by 6 bases and J by 5 bases, with 17 bases between. CDR3 in DNA: TGTGCCAGCAGGCCCCCAGGGGCCCCCGACGAGCAGTACTTC. Translating it yields CASRPPGAPDEQYF. Complete variable domain (other parts from reference TRBV7-9 and TRBJ2-7): DTGVSQNPRHKITKRGQNVTFRCDPISEHNRLYWYRQTLGQGPEFLTYFQNEAQLEKSRLLSDRFSAERPKGSFSTLEIQRTEQGDSAMYLCASRPPGAPDEQYFGPGTRLTVT.

This clonotype was seen many times. The chain combines TRBV6-2 or TRBV6-3 with TRBJ2-2; 7 bases align to TRBD1. CDR1 and CDR2 (germline): MNHEY, SVGEGT. V gave up 0 bases and J gave up 5 bases; unmatched junction bases: 9. CDR3 length equals 17 residues. This CDR3 reads CASSYSMGQRLTGELFF. For the CDR3, the DNA is TGTGCCAGCAGTTACTCGATGGGACAGAGGTTAACCGGGGAGCTGTTTTTT.

This clonotype was recorded a few times. The rearrangement uses TRBV20-1 and TRBJ2-7, with D tentatively TRBD2 (7 bases). CDR1 and CDR2 (germline): DFQATT, SNEGSKA (reference sequence). Between the trimmed V and J ends, which lost 3 bases and 5 bases, there was a span of 14 bases. This CDR3 contains 13 residues. As DNA, the CDR3 is TGCAGTGCTAGTGGGAGGGGGGGAGACGAGCAGTACTTC. Translation: CSASGRGGDEQYF.

This clonotype has ten or more counts. This rearrangement joins TRBV20-1 to TRBJ2-1; 8 nucleotides match TRBD2. The V gene's germline CDR1 is DFQATT and CDR2 SNEGSKA (reference sequence). Trimming cost V 1 base and J 8 bases; bases outside gene matches: 13. This CDR3 comprises 16 residues. CDR3 DNA sequence: TGCAGTGCTAGAGTGGCATCGGGACTAGTAGATGATGAGCAGTTCTTC. Protein product: CSARVASGLVDDEQFF.

This clonotype was seen only a few times. CDR3 DNA: TGTGCCAGCGGTTATGACAGCTCCCCCTACAATGAGCAGTTCTTC. Protein sequence: CASGYDSSPYNEQFF. The J gene is TRBJ2-1, the V gene TRBV25-1, with D maybe TRBD1 (5 bases). Trimming removed 8 bases from V and 2 bases from J, with 16 bases in between. In germline, CDR1 is MGHDK, CDR2 SYGVNS. The CDR3 has 15 amino acids.

This clonotype was counted a few times. The chain is built from TRBV6-5 and TRBJ2-2; TRBD2 aligns across 9 bases. CDR1 and CDR2 (germline): MNHEY, SVGAGI. The CDR3 totals 17 residues. Trimming cost V 0 bases and J 4 bases; bases outside gene matches: 6. The chain's CDR3 is CASSYSVTSGSTGELFF. The CDR3 DNA reads as TGTGCCAGCAGTTACTCGGTTACTAGCGGGTCCACCGGGGAGCTGTTTTTT.

This clonotype has a count of ten or more. This sequence joins TRBV18 and TRBJ1-1, with no clear D. Trimming cost V 2 bases and J 5 bases, with 15 bases left between them. CDR1 KGHSH and CDR2 LQKENI come from the germline V gene. This CDR3 spans 15 amino acids. For the CDR3, the DNA is TGTGCCAGCTCACCAGGGCAGGCGAGAGGGACTGAAGCTTTCTTT. The encoded protein is CASSPGQARGTEAFF. The full variable domain, its missing parts supplied by reference TRBV18 and TRBJ1-1, is NAGVMQNPRHLVRRRGQEARLRCSPMKGHSHVYWYRQLPEEGLKFMVYLQKENIIDESGMPKERFSAEFPKEGPSILRIQQVVRGDSAAYFCASSPGQARGTEAFFGQGTRLTVV.

This clonotype was counted ten times or more. V is TRBV4-2 and J is TRBJ1-1; D is perhaps TRBD1 (5 bases). This CDR3 contains 14 residues. CDR1 is LGHNA, CDR2 YNFKEQ, per germline. V was pared by 6 bases and J by 1 base, with 12 bases between. CDR3 sequence: CASRPGTTNTEAFF. The CDR3, as DNA: TGTGCCAGCAGACCCGGGACGACGAACACTGAAGCTTTCTTT.

This clonotype occurred many times. V is TRBV30 and J is TRBJ1-2; D is perhaps TRBD1 (6 bases). Per germline, CDR1 GTSNPN and CDR2 SVGIG (reference sequence). The CDR3 totals 12 residues. Trimming removed 3 bases from V and 6 bases from J, with 11 bases in between. Here the CDR3 reads CAWSVNRDGYTF. In DNA form, the CDR3 reads TGTGCCTGGAGCGTAAACAGGGATGGCTACACCTTC.

V and J are TRBV6-4 and TRBJ2-6; the match to TRBD1 covers 8 bases. The V gene's germline CDR1 is MRHNA and CDR2 SNTAGT. V shed 3 bases, J shed 1 base, and the junction held 8 bases outside the gene matches. The CDR3 is made up of 18 amino acids. The CDR3 here is CASSEVGQALSGANVLTF. The CDR3 bases are TGTGCCAGCAGTGAAGTGGGACAGGCATTATCTGGGGCCAACGTCCTGACTTTC.

This clonotype was recorded a few times. This chain connects TRBV5-5 to TRBJ1-5; tentatively, D is TRBD1 (6 bases). The CDR3 length is 16 residues. Between the trimmed V and J ends, which lost 0 bases and 3 bases, there was a span of 13 bases. Germline-derived CDR1 and CDR2 are SGHKS and YYEKEE (reference sequence). The CDR3 DNA is TGTGCCAGCAGCTTGGAAGGTCGGGGGGCCAATCAGCCCCAGCATTTT. Amino acids: CASSLEGRGANQPQHF.

This chain links TRBV3-1 with TRBJ2-5, with D uncertain. Trimming removed 0 bases at V and 10 bases at J, with 15 bases between. This CDR3 comprises 14 residues. The germline V gene has CDR1 LGHDT and CDR2 YNNKEL (reference sequence). This chain's CDR3 is CASSQDLSQEHQYF. The CDR3 nucleotides read TGTGCCAGCAGCCAAGATCTAAGCCAAGAACACCAGTACTTC.

This clonotype was detected ten times or more. The chain is built from TRBV6-1 and TRBJ1-1, with a possible D match to TRBD1 (6 bases). The CDR3 sequence is 14 residues long. Germline-derived CDR1 and CDR2 are MNHNS and SASEGT. The V gene lost 7 bases and the J gene lost 1 base, with 13 bases spanning the gap. The CDR3 is CASTRDNSNTEAFF. CDR3 sequence (DNA): TGTGCCAGCACCCGGGACAATTCGAACACTGAAGCTTTCTTT.

This clonotype occurred many times. J is TRBJ1-4 and V is TRBV5-5, with D perhaps matching TRBD1 (5 bases). Germline values: CDR1 SGHKS, CDR2 YYEKEE (reference sequence). This CDR3 contains 14 residues. V lost 4 bases and J lost 7, with 14 bases in between. This CDR3 is CASSQEWGSEKLFF. CDR3 in DNA: TGTGCCAGCAGCCAGGAGTGGGGGTCTGAAAAACTGTTTTTT.

This clonotype has just a few counts. The V call is TRBV4-1, the J call TRBJ1-2, with unresolved D. V lost 0 bases and J lost 0, with 8 bases in between. There are 15 residues in the CDR3. In germline, CDR1 is MGHRA, CDR2 YSYEKL. CDR3: CASSQEQTTNYGYTF. The CDR3 nucleotides read TGCGCCAGCAGCCAAGAACAGACAACTAACTATGGCTACACCTTC.